What follows are 31 T cell receptor beta chains derived from one specimen sequenced in a study of blood T cell repertoires in COVID-19. This table comes from immunoSEQ multiplex PCR, and its TCRdb copy is limited to in-frame clones, with some not included. The sample records some 120,000 clones, more than 80% being singletons. The sequenced material came from peripheral blood. These receptors were taken from an older woman with acute or convalescent COVID-19.

The V gene is TRBV19, the J gene TRBJ1-2; 7 bases are shared with TRBD1. V shed 3 bases, J shed 6 bases, and the junction held 1 base outside the gene matches. This CDR3 has 12 residues. Germline V gene sequence: CDR1 LNHDA, CDR2 SQIVND (reference sequence). CDR3 nucleotide sequence: TGTGCCAGTAGTATCACAGGGGATGGCTACACCTTC. Translated, it gives CASSITGDGYTF.

The chain recombines TRBV20-1 with TRBJ2-2, with TRBD2 matching over 8 bases. CDR1 DFQATT and CDR2 SNEGSKA come from the germline V gene (reference sequence). The CDR3 is 15 residues long. V trimming: 3 bases; J trimming: 9 bases; junction bases outside the gene matches: 12. CDR3 sequence (DNA): TGCAGTGCTAGTCAAGGCGGGGGGCGGGGCCGGGAGCTGTTTTTT. Amino acids: CSASQGGGRGRELFF.

The sample holds one count of this clone. The rearrangement joins TRBV2 to TRBJ2-2; D may be TRBD1 (5 bases). Trimming took 7 bases from V and 5 from J, leaving 11 bases between them. CDR3 length: 13 residues. Germline V gene data show CDR1 as SNHLY and CDR2 as FYNNEI. The CDR3 region is CASTTGRTGELFF. DNA for the CDR3: TGTGCCAGCACTACAGGACGGACCGGGGAGCTGTTTTTT.

The gene calls are TRBV10-2 and TRBJ1-4; possible D gene TRBD1, 5 bases. The germline gives CDR1 WSHSY, CDR2 SAAADI. The CDR3 spans 13 residues. Trimming pared 7 bases from V and 7 bases from J, leaving 13 bases between. CDR3: CASKEGKGEKLFF. The CDR3 DNA sequence: TGCGCCAGCAAGGAGGGGAAGGGTGAAAAACTGTTTTTT.

The V gene is TRBV18, the J gene TRBJ1-1; D gene uncertain. V dropped 0 bases and J dropped 5 bases, with 10 bases sitting between them. This CDR3 has 14 residues. CDR1 KGHSH and CDR2 LQKENI come from the germline V gene. The CDR3, as DNA: TGTGCCAGCTCACCACCGAACTTGGAGACTGAAGCTTTCTTT. This sequence encodes CASSPPNLETEAFF.

V and J are TRBV2 and TRBJ2-2; tentatively, D is TRBD1 (6 bases). Germline V CDR1 and CDR2: SNHLY, FYNNEI. This CDR3 is 15 amino acids long. V lost 6 bases to trimming and J lost 6 bases, with 17 bases between them. CDR3 amino acids: CASRATGLSSGELFF. The CDR3, as DNA: TGTGCCAGCAGGGCCACAGGGTTGAGTTCCGGGGAGCTGTTTTTT.

V and J are TRBV10-3 and TRBJ1-1, with a possible D match to TRBD1 (5 bases). Germline V gene data show CDR1 as ENHRY and CDR2 as SYGVKD. The CDR3 runs 12 residues. Trimming left V 4 bases short and J 7 bases short, with 10 bases between. The chain's CDR3 is CAISGGGDEAFF. Written as DNA, the CDR3 is TGTGCCATCAGTGGCGGGGGGGATGAAGCTTTCTTT.

The chain carries TRBV5-1 and TRBJ1-1; D not resolved. The germline V gene has CDR1 SGHRS and CDR2 YFSETQ. V was trimmed by 6 bases and J by 0 bases, leaving 12 bases between them. The CDR3 consists of 14 residues. The CDR3 DNA sequence: TGCGCCAGCAATCTCGACGGGATGAACACTGAAGCTTTCTTT. This gives the protein CASNLDGMNTEAFF.

V usage is TRBV3-1 (or the pseudogene TRBV3-2) and J usage is TRBJ1-1; no firm D call. The CDR3 length is 13 residues. V lost 1 base, J lost 8 bases, and 11 bases lay in between. Germline V gene data show CDR1 as LGHDT and CDR2 as YNNKEL (reference sequence). CDR3 loop: CASSQGGTVEAFF. CDR3 sequence (DNA): TGTGCCAGCAGCCAAGGCGGAACGGTCGAAGCTTTCTTT.

The V gene is TRBV19, the J gene TRBJ1-5; D possibly corresponds to TRBD1 (5 bases). V gave up 8 bases and J gave up 5 bases, with 10 bases separating them. CDR1 is LNHDA and CDR2 is SQIVND in the germline V gene (reference sequence). CDR3 size: 12 residues. CDR3 sequence (DNA): TGTGCCAGTGGACAAGAATATCAGCCCCAGCATTTT. Translating gives CASGQEYQPQHF.

V and J are TRBV5-1 and TRBJ1-4; D not certain. From germline, CDR1 is SGHRS and CDR2 YFSETQ. The CDR3 is 14 amino acids. V was cut by 4 bases and J by 8 bases, with 15 bases left in between. CDR3 loop: CASSKDLGEEKLFF. DNA of the CDR3: TGCGCCAGCAGCAAGGACCTCGGGGAGGAAAAACTGTTTTTT.

V gene TRBV2 combines with J gene TRBJ2-7; D is ambiguous. The CDR3 runs 12 residues. In germline, CDR1 is SNHLY, CDR2 FYNNEI. The V end lost 7 bases, the J end lost 2 bases, and 9 bases lay between the germline ends. The CDR3 is CASTAVPYEQYV. Written as DNA, the CDR3 is TGTGCCAGCACTGCAGTCCCCTACGAGCAGTACGTC.

The chain combines TRBV5-1 with TRBJ2-3; 9 nucleotides align to TRBD1. With V trimmed by 4 bases and J by 6 bases, 9 bases remained unmatched. Germline CDR1 SGHRS, CDR2 YFSETQ. This CDR3 comprises 15 residues. This chain's CDR3 is CASSPEGQGSDTQYF. The CDR3 DNA is TGCGCCAGCAGCCCGGAGGGACAGGGATCCGATACGCAGTATTTT.

The chain carries TRBV2 and TRBJ1-2; possible D gene TRBD1, 6 bases. This CDR3 region has 14 residues. V shed 4 bases and J shed 1 base, with 10 bases lying between them. Germline CDR1 is SNHLY and CDR2 is FYNNEI. Here the CDR3 reads CASSGDIYNYGYTF. Written as DNA, the CDR3 is TGTGCCAGCAGTGGGGACATCTATAACTATGGCTACACCTTC.

The chain carries TRBV27 and TRBJ1-5, with D perhaps matching TRBD1 (5 bases). Trimming removed 8 bases at V and 6 bases at J, with 17 bases between. There are 14 residues in the CDR3. CDR1 MNHEY and CDR2 SMNVEV come from the germline V gene (reference sequence). The CDR3: CASAPFDSSQPQHF. The CDR3 DNA reads TGTGCCAGCGCTCCGTTCGACAGTAGTCAGCCCCAGCATTTT.

V usage is TRBV14 and J usage is TRBJ2-1, with TRBD1 matching over 9 bases. Germline CDR1 and CDR2: SGHDN and FVKESK. The V segment lost 2 bases and the J segment 2 bases; nucleotides outside the gene matches: 10. The CDR3 spans 18 residues. The CDR3 loop reads CASSQYRGQGGTYNEQFF. The CDR3 coding sequence is TGTGCCAGCAGCCAATACCGGGGACAGGGAGGGACCTACAATGAGCAGTTCTTC.

The V call is TRBV3-1 (or the pseudogene TRBV3-2), the J call TRBJ1-1; D gene uncertain. CDR1 and CDR2 (germline): LGHDT, YNNKEL (reference sequence). Trimming removed 3 bases at V and 0 bases at J, with 8 bases between. This CDR3 comprises 14 residues. CDR3 coding DNA: TGTGCCAGCAGCCAGTTAACGGTGAACACTGAAGCTTTCTTT. Translated: CASSQLTVNTEAFF.

The chain is built from TRBV7-9 and TRBJ1-2; 10 nucleotides align to TRBD1. CDR3 length: 14 residues. Germline values: CDR1 SEHNR, CDR2 FQNEAQ (reference sequence). The trim removed 5 bases at V and 2 bases at J, leaving 2 bases unmatched. The CDR3 spells CASSDRGRNYGYTF. The CDR3 DNA sequence: TGTGCCAGCAGCGACAGGGGGCGCAACTATGGCTACACCTTC.

This chain links TRBV10-3 with TRBJ1-2; TRBD1 is a possible D gene (5 bases). This CDR3 spans 14 amino acids. Germline assignment: CDR1 ENHRY and CDR2 SYGVKD. V lost 5 bases, J lost 5 bases, and 15 bases lay in between. The CDR3 spells CAISLSDAGYGYTF. CDR3 DNA sequence: TGTGCCATCAGTCTTTCCGACGCAGGGTATGGCTACACCTTC.

This rearrangement joins TRBV30 to TRBJ1-5; D might be TRBD1 (5 bases). This CDR3 contains 14 residues. Germline V gives CDR1 GTSNPN, CDR2 SVGIG (reference sequence). Trimming removed 1 base at V and 3 bases at J, with 10 bases between. Written as DNA, the CDR3 is TGTGCCTGGAGTGGGGACTTCTCCAATCAGCCCCAGCATTTT. This gives the protein CAWSGDFSNQPQHF.

This chain uses TRBV28 with TRBJ2-1; D is unclear. Deletions cut 4 bases from V and 0 bases from J, with 19 bases between. CDR1 is MDHEN and CDR2 is SYDVKM in the germline V gene. There are 18 residues in the CDR3. Here the CDR3 reads CASSSLFVSHSSYNEQFF. The CDR3 DNA reads as TGTGCCAGCAGTTCCCTTTTTGTTAGCCATAGCTCCTACAATGAGCAGTTCTTC. The variable domain in full, with the rest retrieved from reference TRBV28 and TRBJ2-1, is DVKVTQSSRYLVKRTGEKVFLECVQDMDHENMFWYRQDPGLGLRLIYFSYDVKMKEKGDIPEGYSVSREKKERFSLILESASTNQTSMYLCASSSLFVSHSSYNEQFFGPGTRLTVL.

The rearrangement links TRBV4-2 to TRBJ1-4; D is uncertain. V lost 5 bases and J lost 8, with 15 bases in between. The CDR3 is 14 amino acids. Germline loops: CDR1 LGHNA, CDR2 YNFKEQ. The CDR3 loop reads CASSSLQDGEKLFF. As DNA, the CDR3 is TGTGCCAGCAGCTCCCTCCAAGATGGCGAAAAACTGTTTTTT.

The chain couples TRBV24-1 to TRBJ2-2; 9 bases line up with TRBD1. V gave up 0 bases and J gave up 5 bases; unmatched junction bases: 3. Germline CDR1 and CDR2: KGHDR and SFDVKD. CDR3 length: 16 residues. CDR3 region: CATSDLQGQGTGELFF. The CDR3 region has the DNA TGTGCCACCAGTGATTTGCAAGGACAGGGGACCGGGGAGCTGTTTTTT.

This chain joins TRBV30 and TRBJ1-5; the D is unclear. The germline V and J ends were trimmed by 5 bases and 6 bases, with 17 bases remaining between them. The germline CDR1 and CDR2 sequences are GTSNPN and SVGIG (reference sequence). This CDR3 contains 14 residues. For the CDR3, the DNA is TGTGCCTGGGAAGTCCCAGGTTCCCCTCAGCCCCAGCATTTT. Translated, it gives CAWEVPGSPQPQHF.

The chain employs TRBV10-3 and TRBJ2-7; tentative D call: TRBD1 (6 bases). CDR1 and CDR2 (germline): ENHRY, SYGVKD. Deletions cut 5 bases from V and 3 bases from J, with 11 bases between. This CDR3 is built from 13 residues. CDR3 sequence: CAISRQDLYEQYV. CDR3 nucleotides: TGTGCCATCAGTAGACAGGACCTCTACGAGCAGTACGTC.

The chain combines TRBV7-9 with TRBJ1-1; D gene unclear. Germline values: CDR1 SEHNR, CDR2 FQNEAQ (reference sequence). This CDR3 spans 13 amino acids. V was shortened by 3 bases and J by 5 bases, with 10 bases between the two germline ends. The CDR3 sequence: CASSFKRGTEAFF. In DNA form, the CDR3 reads TGTGCCAGCAGCTTCAAACGGGGTACTGAAGCTTTCTTT.

The chain uses TRBV18 and TRBJ1-6, with a possible D match to TRBD1 (6 bases). The CDR3 has 15 amino acids. V lost 3 bases to trimming and J lost 3 bases, with 9 bases between them. Germline assignment: CDR1 KGHSH and CDR2 LQKENI. The CDR3 here is CASSPGGLYNSPLHF. The CDR3 DNA follows: TGTGCCAGCTCACCCGGGGGGCTCTATAATTCACCCCTCCACTTT.

As for this clone: At one end, the junction sequence differs from germline, possibly due to a read error. V is TRBV3-1 (or the pseudogene TRBV3-2) and J is TRBJ2-1; TRBD1 matches at 9 bases. Germline-derived CDR1 and CDR2 are LGHDT and YNNKEL (reference sequence). This CDR3 is built from 12 residues. The CDR3 nucleotides read TGTGCCAGCAGCCAGCAACGGACAGGGGTGATCTTC. Its protein product is CASSQQRTGVIF.

J is TRBJ1-2 and V is TRBV12-2. TRBV12-2 counts as a pseudogene. The CDR3 sequence is 15 residues long. CDR3 in DNA: TGTGCAAGTCGCTTAGGTCCGGGGAGGCGGTATGGCTACACCTTC. Translating it yields CASRLGPGRRYGYTF.

This clone was seen once. The gene calls are TRBV19 and TRBJ2-6; weak D call: TRBD2 (6 bases). This CDR3 is 14 amino acids long. Germline CDR1 reads LNHDA; CDR2 reads SQIVND (reference sequence). Deletions cut 5 bases from V and 4 bases from J, with 9 bases between. The chain's CDR3 is CASSGGNGANVLTF. Written as DNA, the CDR3 is TGTGCCAGTAGTGGGGGGAACGGGGCCAACGTCCTGACTTTC. Full variable domain (remainder filled in from reference TRBV19 and TRBJ2-6): DGGITQSPKYLFRKEGQNVTLSCEQNLNHDAMYWYRQDPGQGLRLIYYSQIVNDFQKGDIAEGYSVSREKKESFPLTVTSAQKNPTAFYLCASSGGNGANVLTFGAGSRLTVL.

The J gene is TRBJ1-3, the V gene TRBV19; the D gene is possibly TRBD1 (6 bases). CDR3 length equals 14 residues. Germline loops: CDR1 LNHDA, CDR2 SQIVND (reference sequence). Trimming stripped 6 bases from V and 2 bases from J, with 11 bases between. The CDR3 nucleotides read TGTGCCAGTAGCACAGGGCCGGCTGGAAACACCATATATTTT. This sequence encodes CASSTGPAGNTIYF.